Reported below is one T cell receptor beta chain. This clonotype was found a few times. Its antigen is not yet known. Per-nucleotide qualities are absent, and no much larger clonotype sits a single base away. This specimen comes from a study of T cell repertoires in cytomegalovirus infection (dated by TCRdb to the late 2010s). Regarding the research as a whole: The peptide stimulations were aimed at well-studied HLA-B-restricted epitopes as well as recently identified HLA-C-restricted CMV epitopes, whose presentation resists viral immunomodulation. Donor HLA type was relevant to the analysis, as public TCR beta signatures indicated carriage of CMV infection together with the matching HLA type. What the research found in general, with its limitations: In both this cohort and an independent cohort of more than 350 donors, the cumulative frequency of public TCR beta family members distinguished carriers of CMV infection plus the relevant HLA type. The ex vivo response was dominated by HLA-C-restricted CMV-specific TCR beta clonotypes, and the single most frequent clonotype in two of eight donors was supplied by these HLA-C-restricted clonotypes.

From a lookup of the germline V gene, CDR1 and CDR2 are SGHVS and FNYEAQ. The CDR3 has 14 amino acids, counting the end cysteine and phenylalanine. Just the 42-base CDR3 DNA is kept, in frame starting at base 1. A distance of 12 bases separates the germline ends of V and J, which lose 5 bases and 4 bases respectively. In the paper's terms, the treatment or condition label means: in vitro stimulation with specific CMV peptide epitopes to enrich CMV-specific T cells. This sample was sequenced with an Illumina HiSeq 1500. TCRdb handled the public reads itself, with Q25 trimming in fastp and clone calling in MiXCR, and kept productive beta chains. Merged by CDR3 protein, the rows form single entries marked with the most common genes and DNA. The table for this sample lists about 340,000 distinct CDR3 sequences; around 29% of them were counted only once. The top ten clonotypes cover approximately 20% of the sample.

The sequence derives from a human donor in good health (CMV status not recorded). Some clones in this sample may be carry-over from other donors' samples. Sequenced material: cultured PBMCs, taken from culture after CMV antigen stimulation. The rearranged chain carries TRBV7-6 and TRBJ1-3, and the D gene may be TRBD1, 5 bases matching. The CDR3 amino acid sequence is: CASSVGTSGNTIYF. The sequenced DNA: TGTGCCAGCAGCGTTGGGACCTCCGGAAACACCATATATTTT. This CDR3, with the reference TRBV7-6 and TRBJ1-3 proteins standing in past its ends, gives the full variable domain GAGVSQSPRYKVTKRGQDVALRCDPISGHVSLYWYRQALGQGPEFLTYFNYEAQQDKSGLPNDRFSAERPEGSISTLTIQRTEQRDSAMYRCASSVGTSGNTIYFGEGSWLTVV.